This paragraph reports one TCR beta chain. Everyone who took part was about 18 to 90 years old, and they came from about two dozen US areas. Self-reported history from a screening survey and questionnaire set each donor's cohort. This CDR3 spans 17 amino acids. CDR1 is LGHNA and CDR2 is YSLEER in the germline V gene. V was pared by 0 bases and J by 12 bases, with 10 bases of the junction left unmatched. This record belongs to a study of blood T cell repertoires in COVID-19. Study summary: Specimens from acute and convalescent COVID-19 originated in the United States, Italy and Spain. PBMCs, B-cell-depleted T cells, or T cells provided the cDNA or gDNA that made up the material.

TCRdb's table, derived via immunoSEQ multiplex PCR, lists solely in-frame clones and lacks some. The sample lists 150,000 to 200,000 clones, roughly 77% occurring once. V is TRBV4-3 and J is TRBJ2-1; 14 nucleotides align to TRBD2. The sequence was obtained from a woman aged 45-65 years with acute COVID-19. The sample was PBMCs or T cells enriched from blood (not recorded which). The CDR3 DNA reads as TGCGCCAGCAGCCAAGATCTTCAGGGACTAGCGGGGGATTGGCAGTTCTTC. Protein: CASSQDLQGLAGDWQFF.